These 5 T cell receptor beta chains originate from one sample sequenced in a study of tumor-infiltrating lymphocytes in primary liver carcinoma. The input was 500 ng total RNA; TCR beta cDNA was made from it with a constant-region primer. Researchers made the TCR beta libraries by running three nested multiplex PCR rounds with slightly modified ARM-PCR. Amplification in the first two PCR rounds was performed using TRBV1-TRBV30 forward primers and a C-beta reverse primer for around 11 cycles each. TCRdb reanalysed the multiplex PCR reads using MiXCR and keeps one entry per CDR3 protein. This sample yields approximately 340,000 distinct CDR3 sequences, of which less than 65% are seen a single time; about 6.1% belongs to the top ten. Out of unsorted whole blood came the blood RNA, and germline DNA was extracted as well. Input material: peripheral blood. The receptors stem from a man aged 35 to 55 with primary liver carcinoma and hepatitis B virus infection.

The chain combines TRBV6-5 with TRBJ2-5, with D tentatively TRBD1 (6 bases). Trimming shortened V by 2 bases and J by 5 bases, and 9 bases separated the two germline ends. Per the germline V gene, CDR1 is MNHEY and CDR2 is SVGAGI. There are 13 residues in the CDR3. This CDR3 is CASSYNRAETQYF. The CDR3 region has the DNA TGTGCCAGCAGTTACAACAGGGCCGAGACCCAGTACTTC.

Worth noting for this clonotype: One end of the junction does not line up with germline, which may come from a read error. V usage is TRBV28 and J usage is TRBJ1-1; the match to TRBD1 covers 7 bases. The CDR3 runs 15 residues. Germline CDR1 reads MDHEN; CDR2 reads SYDVKM. CDR3 bases: TGTACCAGCAGTGTCCGGAGGGGGCAGTATACTGAAGCTTTCTTT. This gives the protein CTSSVRRGQYTEAFF. The full variable domain, with the rest looked up from reference TRBV28 and TRBJ1-1, is DVKVTQSSRYLVKRTGEKVFLECVQDMDHENMFWYRQDPGLGLRLIYFSYDVKMKEKGDIPEGYSVSREKKERFSLILESASTNQTSMYLCTSSVRRGQYTEAFFGQGTRLTVV.

The V and J genes are TRBV5-6 and TRBJ1-5; 9 positions agree with TRBD1. V gave up 7 bases and J gave up 9 bases; unmatched junction bases: 8. CDR1 is SGHDT and CDR2 is YYEEEE in the germline V gene. CDR3 size: 13 residues. The DNA of the CDR3 is TGTGCCAGCCCCACACAGGGGGCTGGGCCCCAGCATTTT. It yields the protein CASPTQGAGPQHF.

With regard to this clonotype: A read error may be the cause here, since a much bigger clone is one base away. J is TRBJ2-1 and V is TRBV10-2, with 7 bases lining up with TRBD2. The CDR3 spans 15 residues. V gave up 6 bases and J gave up 8 bases; unmatched junction bases: 13. Per the germline V gene, CDR1 is WSHSY and CDR2 is SAAADI. This chain's CDR3 is CASSMGRGVMDEQFF. CDR3 DNA sequence: TGCGCCAGCAGCATGGGACGGGGGGTAATGGATGAGCAGTTCTTC.

As for this clonotype: Germline is not matched at one junction end, which may reflect a read error. J is TRBJ2-5 and V is TRBV11-2; tentative D call: TRBD2 (5 bases). The CDR3 sequence is 14 residues long. Germline values: CDR1 SGHAT, CDR2 FQNNGV. This chain's CDR3 is CASSSTGLGEIQYF. DNA for the CDR3: TGTGCCAGCAGCTCCACGGGGTTGGGAGAGATCCAGTACTTC.